The 3 T cell receptor beta chains below come from one sample, sequenced in a study of T cells in Graves' hyperthyroidism and ophthalmopathy. Regions amplified from RNA transcripts were the TCR beta CDR3 regions. The primer set for the first-round RT-PCR of the TCR CDR3 was HTBI. Using its own MiXCR run on the multiplex PCR reads, TCRdb lists one record per CDR3 protein. The sample has 240,000 or so distinct CDR3 sequences; 16% are singletons. Sequences were obtained from blood. Receptors originate from a woman in her late teens or twenties with Graves' ophthalmopathy.

This clonotype was picked up many times. The gene calls are TRBV18 and TRBJ1-6; D is possibly TRBD1 (6 bases). CDR1 and CDR2 from the germline V gene are KGHSH and LQKENI. The V end lost 5 bases, the J end lost 6 bases, and 8 bases lay between the germline ends. The CDR3 is made up of 13 amino acids. CDR3: CASSLDSNSPLHF. Here the CDR3 DNA reads TGTGCCAGCTCATTGGACAGTAATTCACCCCTCCACTTT.

This clonotype was seen repeatedly, ten times or more. The rearrangement uses TRBV10-2 and TRBJ2-3; 9 nucleotides agree with TRBD1. The CDR3 covers 18 residues. The junction had 15 bases not matched to a gene; V was cut back by 6 bases and J by 2 bases. Looked up from germline, CDR1 is WSHSY and CDR2 is SAAADI. The CDR3 DNA reads as TGCGCCAGCAGGCCCGCGGCTTTAACAGGGGGCAACACAGATACGCAGTATTTT. Translating gives CASRPAALTGGNTDTQYF.

In this sample, this clonotype turned up many times. This rearrangement joins TRBV6-1 to TRBJ2-5; D is undetermined. The CDR3 runs to 12 residues. The ends were cut back, 6 bases at V and 5 bases at J, with 10 bases in the middle. CDR1 is MNHNS and CDR2 is SASEGT in the germline V gene. The chain's CDR3 is CASRLNGETQYF. The CDR3, as DNA: TGTGCCAGCAGATTGAACGGGGAGACCCAGTACTTC.